The rows below give T cell receptor beta chains drawn from one sample of a study of T-cell memory formation after mild COVID-19. TCRdb itself ran the 5' RACE reads through MiXCR, one entry per CDR3 protein. The table records some 490,000 distinct CDR3 sequences, 15% to 20% of them present only once. The sequenced material came from PBMCs or a T cell subset sorted from them (not recorded which). The receptors shown here come from an adult woman who had mild COVID-19 (a few samples of this study predate the infection). Cell type and time point are not known. Each CDR3 is given with its conserved first and last residue. A clone size is listed for some rows: how often the clone was seen (once, few, many), or a class if it is expanded.

few TRBV12-3/TRBV12-4 CASSIDSAIYEQYF
- TRBV3-1 CASSPPNRITVVPEAFF
few TRBV6-2/TRBV6-3 CASSYLGAGDEQFF
many TRBV28 CASSGGQGYGYTF
many TRBV5-1 CASSLDPDRFYSGNTIYF
- TRBV6-6 CASSYSGVVGDEQFF
few TRBV4-1 CASSAPGQHYGYTF
- TRBV27 CASSWSGVGYEQYF
- TRBV4-2 CASSPRDPGTDTQYF
many TRBV6-2/TRBV6-3 CASSNSRDRGYEQYF
few TRBV5-1 CASSIGTGDKNTEAFF
- TRBV20-1 CSARSGEGQPQHF
- TRBV7-6 CASSLGRGGSDEQYF
- TRBV6-2/TRBV6-3 CASSYPTPTSYEQYF
- TRBV6-2/TRBV6-3 CASSYSKTSGTYEQYF
few TRBV5-6 CASSYPWEGTSGSFEQFF
many TRBV7-2 CASSPAWTSGNEQFF
- TRBV3-1 CASSQTVRVEKLFF
few TRBV3-1 CANRGTYPRYEQYF
- TRBV21-1 CASSNEPETHQLSNQPQHF
few TRBV15 CATSRDPGARGYGYTF
- TRBV5-1 CASRGGVGQGTQYF
- TRBV19 CASSLYSGNTYEQYF
- TRBV9 CASSGSRGDNEQFF
- TRBV5-1 CASSLAPPDNEQFF
- TRBV7-6 CASSLRAGGLQSYEQYF